The 24 T cell receptor beta chains listed next were all sequenced from one sample in a study of cytomegalovirus exposure and HLA in healthy donors. Assay: immunoSEQ multiplex PCR; the TCRdb copy retains only in-frame clones and omits some. The sample yields approximately 150,000 clones, 87% seen once. Material for sequencing was PBMCs. The receptors were sampled from a man younger than 30 in good health and CMV-seropositive.

As concerns this clone: Other DNA sequences of this sample code for an identical CDR3. The CDR3 DNA reads as TGCGCCAGCAGCTTGGCGGGAGAGACCCAGTACTTC. Its protein product is CASSLAGETQYF. The rearrangement uses TRBV5-1 and TRBJ2-5; D unclear. CDR1 SGHRS and CDR2 YFSETQ come from the germline V gene. The CDR3 is made up of 12 amino acids. Between the trimmed V and J ends, which lost 0 bases and 4 bases, there was a span of 4 bases.

The rearrangement joins TRBV28 to TRBJ1-6, with a weak D call TRBD1 (5 bases). CDR3 length: 14 amino acids. Between the trimmed V and J ends, which lost 1 base and 8 bases, there was a span of 9 bases. Germline CDR1 is MDHEN and CDR2 is SYDVKM. CDR3 DNA: TGTGCCAGCAGTTTATTTCAGGGATATTCACCCCTCCACTTT. This gives the protein CASSLFQGYSPLHF.

The genes are TRBV29-1 and TRBJ1-4; a weak D match, TRBD1 (5 bases). CDR1 SQVTM and CDR2 ANQGSEA come from the germline V gene. The V gene lost 6 bases and the J gene lost 13 bases, with 15 bases spanning the gap. The CDR3 has 11 amino acids. The DNA of the CDR3 is TGCAGCGTGCGGGAGAAGGGGAGACTGTTTTTT. The encoded protein is CSVREKGRLFF.

The genes are TRBV4-2 and TRBJ1-1; D is possibly TRBD1 (5 bases). Deletions cut 1 base from V and 4 bases from J, with 10 bases between. The germline gives CDR1 LGHNA, CDR2 YNFKEQ. The CDR3 extends over 14 amino acids. The CDR3 DNA reads TGTGCCAGCAGCCAAGCCAGGGAAGGCACTGAAGCTTTCTTT. Its protein is CASSQAREGTEAFF.

This clone was counted between two and nine times. The rearrangement links TRBV30 to TRBJ2-5; 7 bases map to TRBD2. V shed 8 bases, J shed 2 bases, and the junction held 8 bases outside the gene matches. Germline CDR1 is GTSNPN and CDR2 is SVGIG (reference sequence). The CDR3 runs to 13 residues. Here the CDR3 DNA reads TGTGCCGCGACCCTAGCGGCACAAGAGACCCAGTACTTC. Its protein product is CAATLAAQETQYF.

V usage is TRBV28 and J usage is TRBJ1-1, with D maybe TRBD1 (5 bases). The length of the CDR3 is 16 residues. The germline V and J ends were trimmed by 5 bases and 0 bases, with 16 bases remaining between them. Germline CDR1 and CDR2: MDHEN and SYDVKM. CDR3 coding DNA: TGTGCCAGCAGTCCAACGGGGAGGGGAGTGAACACTGAAGCTTTCTTT. Translation gives CASSPTGRGVNTEAFF.

The V and J genes are TRBV6-5 and TRBJ1-1; the match to TRBD1 covers 7 bases. The CDR3 loop spans 13 amino acids. Germline CDR1 is MNHEY and CDR2 is SVGAGI. J was trimmed by 5 bases and V by 6 bases; bases with no gene match: 6. The CDR3 here is CASSRLQGTEAFF. The CDR3 DNA reads as TGTGCCAGCAGCCGACTACAGGGGACTGAAGCTTTCTTT.

This chain links TRBV7-3 with TRBJ1-1; D possibly corresponds to TRBD1 (6 bases). Trimming stripped 5 bases from V and 1 base from J, with 14 bases between. Germline CDR1 reads SGHTA; CDR2 reads FQGTGA. The CDR3 contains 15 residues. The CDR3 reads CASSPPGTTNTEAFF. In nucleotides, the CDR3 is TGTGCCAGCAGCCCCCCCGGGACAACGAACACTGAAGCTTTCTTT.

The rearrangement links TRBV30 to TRBJ1-5; weak D call: TRBD1 (5 bases). Germline V gene lookup returns CDR1 GTSNPN and CDR2 SVGIG (reference sequence). The CDR3 length is 13 residues. The V and J ends lost 4 bases and 2 bases respectively, with 9 bases between them. The CDR3 region is CAWNQGGNQPQHF. CDR3 coding DNA: TGTGCCTGGAACCAGGGCGGCAATCAGCCCCAGCATTTT.

The rearrangement links TRBV6-1 to TRBJ1-3, with unresolved D. Germline CDR1 is MNHNS and CDR2 is SASEGT. The germline V and J ends were trimmed by 3 bases and 7 bases, with 16 bases remaining between them. This CDR3 is built from 15 residues. This chain's CDR3 is CASSELGEGSNTIYF. In DNA, the CDR3 is TGTGCCAGCAGTGAGCTGGGCGAGGGTTCGAACACCATATATTTT.

This clone is a singleton in its sample. The chain links TRBV28 to TRBJ2-1, with TRBD2 matching 10 bases. This CDR3 spans 16 amino acids. Trimming took 2 bases from V and 7 from J; bases not matched to a gene: 8. Germline CDR1 reads MDHEN; CDR2 reads SYDVKM. The chain's CDR3 is CASSLPLGAGGNEQFF. The DNA of the CDR3 is TGTGCCAGCAGTTTACCGTTAGGAGCGGGGGGGAATGAGCAGTTCTTC.

V and J are TRBV27 and TRBJ1-1, with D tentatively TRBD1 (6 bases). Germline CDR1 MNHEY, CDR2 SMNVEV (reference sequence). The V end lost 6 bases, the J end lost 6 bases, and 14 bases lay between the germline ends. This CDR3 region has 13 residues. The CDR3 bases are TGTGCCAGCAGCCTTCGGGACATCGCTGAAGCTTTCTTT. Protein product: CASSLRDIAEAFF.

This clone was observed once. This chain joins TRBV19 and TRBJ1-1, with 8 nucleotides matching TRBD1. The CDR3 contains 13 residues. V shed 6 bases and J 4 bases; nucleotides not matched to a gene: 4. Germline CDR1 reads LNHDA; CDR2 reads SQIVND (reference sequence). This chain's CDR3 is CASSWTGFTEAFF. The CDR3 DNA is TGTGCCAGTAGCTGGACAGGGTTCACTGAAGCTTTCTTT.

The rearrangement joins TRBV25-1 to TRBJ1-1; weak D call: TRBD1 (5 bases). This CDR3 contains 13 residues. Germline lookup yields CDR1 MGHDK and CDR2 SYGVNS. The germline V and J ends were trimmed by 1 base and 5 bases, with 8 bases remaining between them. The CDR3 reads CASSEWRGTEAFF. The CDR3 DNA is TGTGCCAGCAGTGAATGGAGGGGAACTGAAGCTTTCTTT.

This clone was counted once. The chain joins TRBV4-2 to TRBJ1-1; possible D gene TRBD1, 6 bases. This CDR3 is 16 amino acids long. The germline V and J ends were trimmed by 4 bases and 0 bases, with 15 bases remaining between them. CDR1 is LGHNA, CDR2 YNFKEQ, per germline. Here the CDR3 reads CASSLGQSILNTEAFF. The DNA of the CDR3 is TGTGCCAGCAGCCTCGGACAGTCGATCCTGAACACTGAAGCTTTCTTT.

This clone was detected a few times. This chain joins TRBV19 and TRBJ2-3; a weak D match, TRBD1 (7 bases). V lost 1 base, J lost 5 bases, and 16 bases lay in between. The CDR3 is made up of 16 amino acids. CDR1 is LNHDA, CDR2 SQIVND, per germline (reference sequence). CDR3 coding DNA: TGTGCCAGTAGTATAGCTGGAGGGGGCGATTTAGATACGCAGTATTTT. This sequence encodes CASSIAGGGDLDTQYF.

This clone was found once. The V call is TRBV28, the J call TRBJ2-4, with D maybe TRBD1 (5 bases). Per the germline V gene, CDR1 is MDHEN and CDR2 is SYDVKM. This CDR3 spans 15 amino acids. Trimming removed 6 bases at V and 4 bases at J, with 16 bases between. Here the CDR3 reads CASRTQQAGKNIQYF. The CDR3 DNA reads as TGTGCCAGCAGGACCCAACAGGCAGGGAAAAACATTCAGTACTTC.

The gene calls are TRBV7-2 and TRBJ1-1; no clear D gene. This CDR3 is built from 16 residues. Germline assignment: CDR1 SGHTA and CDR2 FQGNSA. Trimming took 0 bases from V and 5 from J, leaving 16 bases between them. The CDR3 sequence is CASSLAPVPRSTEAFF. The CDR3 nucleotides read TGTGCCAGCAGCTTAGCCCCGGTCCCGAGGAGTACTGAAGCTTTCTTT.

As to this clone: Other DNA sequences in the sample encode the same CDR3. The chain links TRBV4-1 to TRBJ1-5, with 7 bases aligning to TRBD1. The V and J ends lost 0 bases and 9 bases, in that order; junction bases with no gene match: 8. Germline assignment: CDR1 MGHRA and CDR2 YSYEKL. The CDR3 has 15 amino acids. CDR3 residues: CASSQDLQGYRPQHF. DNA of the CDR3: TGCGCCAGCAGCCAAGATCTACAGGGGTACAGGCCCCAGCATTTT.

This rearrangement joins TRBV7-2 to TRBJ2-7; 7 bases agree with TRBD1. V was clipped by 1 base and J by 2 bases; unmatched bases: 11. CDR1 and CDR2 (germline): SGHTA, FQGNSA. CDR3 length: 17 amino acids. For the CDR3, the DNA is TGTGCCAGCAGCTTAGTCGGGTGGGGACAGCGCACCTACGAGCAGTACTTC. Protein: CASSLVGWGQRTYEQYF.

There are a few counts of this clone. The chain couples TRBV11-2 to TRBJ1-6; the match to TRBD1 covers 9 bases. Germline V gives CDR1 SGHAT, CDR2 FQNNGV. The CDR3 extends over 16 amino acids. V trimming: 4 bases; J trimming: 10 bases; junction bases outside the gene matches: 11. In nucleotides, the CDR3 is TGTGCCAGCAGCTCGGGGACAGGGAAGGGGCACTCACCCCTCCACTTT. It is translated as CASSSGTGKGHSPLHF.

The V and J genes are TRBV30 and TRBJ2-2; tentatively, D is TRBD2 (6 bases). The CDR3 has 14 residues. V lost 5 bases, J lost 6 bases, and 16 bases lay in between. CDR1 is GTSNPN and CDR2 is SVGIG in the germline V gene (reference sequence). In nucleotides, the CDR3 is TGTGCCTGGTACCGCGGGATAGGGGCCGGGGAGCTGTTTTTT. Translating gives CAWYRGIGAGELFF.

The V gene is TRBV4-2, the J gene TRBJ1-4, with a weak D call TRBD1 (5 bases). Trimming cost V 0 bases and J 8 bases, with 19 bases left between them. Per the germline V gene, CDR1 is LGHNA and CDR2 is YNFKEQ. This CDR3 contains 17 residues. CDR3 DNA sequence: TGTGCCAGCAGCCAAGACCCCAGTGGGCAGGGCATCGAAAAACTGTTTTTT. This codes for CASSQDPSGQGIEKLFF.

The chain links TRBV27 to TRBJ1-1, with a tentative D call TRBD1 (6 bases). Germline V lookup: CDR1 MNHEY, CDR2 SMNVEV (reference sequence). The CDR3 runs 12 residues. V lost 6 bases, J lost 8 bases, and 13 bases lay in between. The CDR3 here is CASSLIGQEAFF. DNA for the CDR3: TGTGCCAGCAGCCTTATCGGACAGGAAGCTTTCTTT.